This T cell receptor beta chain was profiled in a study of cytotoxic CD8 clonotypes in ibrutinib-treated CLL (dated by TCRdb to about 2021). In the study overall: In this cohort, around 15 patients were treatment-naive and approximately 10 were relapsed/refractory, while some 18 had unmutated IGHV. Longitudinal samples were obtainable from about 30% of the roughly 90 participants in the trial. Response samples were taken after a median of 12 months on treatment, ranging from about 6 to 40 months. An average of about 260,000 productive templates and approximately 90,000 productive rearrangements was obtained per sample. Partial responses were observed in 24 patients and complete responses in 2; after a median follow-up of 68 months, remission was maintained in approximately 14 patients and progression was observed in 12. Cryopreserved peripheral blood mononuclear cells were collected at three points: before therapy, at response, and at either sustained remission or disease progression.

As to this clone: The antigen this receptor binds is unknown. Base qualities are not provided; no much larger clone lies one nucleotide away.

On a MiSeq, deep resolution sequencing aimed for a depth between 1 in 1 million and 1 in 200,000 T cells, with each clonotype covered 10x on average. The immunoSEQ hsTCRB Kit was used to generate the TCR beta libraries. On the study's bioinformatics: Data were analyzed with ImmunoSEQ Data Assistant and ImmunoSEQ Analyzer, with V, D and J genes assigned per IMGT definitions. Clonality, which ranges from 0 to 1, was calculated by subtracting the normalized Shannon entropy of productive rearrangement frequencies from one. Public clonotype analysis was restricted to overrepresented clonotypes comprising at least 0.05% of each patient's repertoire. Thirteen age-matched healthy donor repertoires from immuneACCESS were used as controls for clonality. TCRdb stores this immuneACCESS table with in-frame sequences only. Part of the clones is absent; in the studies checked, under half of the shortfall reflects unresolved V genes, and no reason is known for the rest. V and J calls and clone size come straight from that table; D and trimming were deduced from the DNA. This sample gives around 310,000 clones in total; more than 65% of them show up just once. The top ten constitute roughly 6.3% of the sample.

CDR1 and CDR2 are read off the germline V gene (reference sequence) as GTSNPN and SVGIG. From its cysteine to its phenylalanine, the CDR3 spans 13 amino acids. Here the CDR3 DNA is all that survives: 39 bases in frame from base 1. V sheds 0 bases and J sheds 5 bases, leaving 10 bases between their ends. For TCR beta library preparation, around 1.8 micrograms of genomic DNA were extracted from the cryopreserved PBMCs. High-throughput TCR beta sequencing was performed on longitudinal blood samples from CLL patients receiving ibrutinib monotherapy. The patients took part in an open-label, single-center phase 2 trial of ibrutinib monotherapy. The full study reports these points: Clonality rose at ibrutinib response, remained stable during sustained remission, and dropped back toward baseline at progression. Public clonotypes were rare and either contracted or stayed stable during treatment, and the rise in clonality at ibrutinib response reflected the expansion of private clonotypes. Sampling times were not matched between patients in sustained remission and patients whose disease was progressing, and lymph node repertoires were not examined. Baseline clonality exceeded that of age-matched healthy donors and correlated strongly with circulating CD8+ T-cell counts.

The source material was PBMCs, sampled before ibrutinib treatment. This clonotype was sampled from a human donor with chronic lymphocytic leukemia. Here the chain combines TRBV30 and TRBJ1-1; no D gene call is confident. The DNA sequence reads TGTGCCTGGAGTGTATACGGAGGAACTGAAGCTTTCTTT. Translated, it reads CAWSVYGGTEAFF.